A selection of T cell receptor beta chains follows, all from one sample in a study of T cell responses to AZD1222 COVID-19 vaccine. Some clones are missing from TCRdb's copy, which holds only in-frame ones; the method was immunoSEQ multiplex PCR. The repertoire holds over 140,000 clones, with over 85% as singletons. This material consisted of peripheral blood, taken on day 0 of AZD1222 vaccination. All receptors come from an adult in good health. The CDR3 runs from the conserved cysteine through the conserved F or W. D genes are given only for firm matches. Clone sizes are given selectively: once, few, many, or a class where the clone is expanded.

D gene	V gene	J gene	clone size	CDR3 length	CDR3 DNA	CDR3 protein
NA	TRBV7-2	TRBJ1-5	NA	13	TGTGCCAGCAGCTCCCCTGCCGGACAGCCCCAGCATTTT	CASSSPAGQPQHF
NA	TRBV6-6	TRBJ2-1	once	15	TGTGCCAGCAGTTACAGGCAGAGCTCCTACAATGAGCAGTTCTTC	CASSYRQSSYNEQFF
TRBD2	TRBV6-2/TRBV6-3	TRBJ2-7	NA	15	TGTGCCAGCAGTCCGACTAGCGGGGGGCCCTACGAGCAGTACTTC	CASSPTSGGPYEQYF
NA	TRBV27	TRBJ1-1	NA	13	TGTGCCAGCAGTTTACAGATGAACACTGAAGCTTTCTTT	CASSLQMNTEAFF
NA	TRBV10-2	TRBJ1-4	once	16	TGCGCCAGCAGTGATTGGGCACCTGCAACTAATGAAAAACTGTTTTTT	CASSDWAPATNEKLFF
NA	TRBV6-6	TRBJ1-2	NA	13	TGTGCCAGCAGCCCCCAGGTGCCCTATGGCTACACCTTC	CASSPQVPYGYTF
TRBD1	TRBV28	TRBJ1-1	NA	18	TGTGCCAGCAGTGGAAGGGGTTATGCGACAGGGGGCCTGTCTGAAGCTTTCTTT	CASSGRGYATGGLSEAFF
TRBD1	TRBV7-9	TRBJ2-7	few	14	TGTGCCAGCAGCCTTCGGGACAGGGGCCACGAGCAGTACTTC	CASSLRDRGHEQYF
TRBD2	TRBV13	TRBJ2-3	NA	17	TGTGCCAGCAGCTCTACTCCGGGACTAGCGATCTCAGATACGCAGTATTTT	CASSSTPGLAISDTQYF
TRBD1	TRBV7-2	TRBJ1-1	NA	14	TGTGCCAGCAGCTCGACAGGGCTTAACACTGAAGCTTTCTTT	CASSSTGLNTEAFF
TRBD1	TRBV29-1	TRBJ2-1	NA	15	TGCAGCGTTGCCGAGGGGGCCCTCTCCTACAATGAGCAGTTCTTC	CSVAEGALSYNEQFF
TRBD1	TRBV10-2	TRBJ1-1	NA	12	TGCGCCACTGGACAGGGAGGTACTGAAGCTTTCTTT	CATGQGGTEAFF
NA	TRBV19	TRBJ1-2	NA	11	TGTGCCAGTAGTATTGAATGGGGCTACACCTTC	CASSIEWGYTF
TRBD1	TRBV9	TRBJ1-2	once	17	TGTGCCAGCAGCGCTCGCCCGACGGGACAGGGGGTATATGGCTACACCTTC	CASSARPTGQGVYGYTF
NA	TRBV7-9	TRBJ2-2	NA	16	TGTGCCAGCAGCTCTTTAATACAGGGCTTCACCGGGGAGCTGTTTTTT	CASSSLIQGFTGELFF
NA	TRBV5-1	TRBJ1-3	NA	14	TGCGCCAGCAGCTTGGGGGATGGCGGAAACACCATATATTTT	CASSLGDGGNTIYF
NA	TRBV19	TRBJ1-1	NA	14	TGTGCCAGTACCCCAACCCACGAAATCACTGAAGCTTTCTTT	CASTPTHEITEAFF
TRBD1	TRBV7-8	TRBJ1-1	NA	15	TGTGCCAGCAGCTTAGGGACAGGGGAGAACACTGAAGCTTTCTTT	CASSLGTGENTEAFF
TRBD1	TRBV6-5	TRBJ1-1	NA	15	TGTGCCAGCAGGGGAAGAGGGACAGGCCCCACTGAAGCTTTCTTT	CASRGRGTGPTEAFF
NA	TRBV4-1	TRBJ2-2	NA	14	TGCGCCAGCACTTTGGACCGACCCACCGGGGAGCTGTTTTTT	CASTLDRPTGELFF
TRBD1	TRBV7-2	TRBJ2-2	NA	15	TGTGCCAGCAGCTGGACAGGGTCGTACGCCGGGGAGCTGTTTTTT	CASSWTGSYAGELFF
TRBD1	TRBV28	TRBJ1-6	NA	16	TGTGCCAGCACACCTGACAGGGACTCGCGAAATTCACCCCTCCACTTT	CASTPDRDSRNSPLHF
NA	TRBV6-5	TRBJ1-1	NA	14	TGTGCCAGCAGTTCCCCACACAGGAACACTGAAGCTTTCTTT	CASSSPHRNTEAFF